This T cell receptor (beta chain) was found in a study of T cells after yellow fever vaccination. Study outcomes and limitations: Reappearing after the booster were most of the clones from primary vaccination (roughly 95% CD4, 70% to 90% CD8).

TCRdb independently ran MiXCR on the 5' RACE reads; one entry per CDR3 protein. The sample holds about 260,000 distinct CDR3 sequences; roughly 5% are singletons and the top ten take about 3.5%. In the case of this clonotype: The antigen is not known.

Germline V gene sequence: CDR1 SGHTS, CDR2 YDEGEE. This CDR3 contains 15 residues. Trimming took off 0 bases at V and 1 base at J, with 9 bases between the two ends. This TCR came from a man in his late teens or twenties who received the YFV17D yellow fever vaccine. Specimen: CD4+ T cells sorted from PBMCs, collected on the day of the yellow fever booster vaccination. The chain joins TRBV5-8 to TRBJ2-3; D remains ambiguous. The CDR3 protein is CASSLEPRGTDTQYF. The CDR3 coding sequence is TGTGCCAGCAGCTTGGAGCCACGGGGCACAGATACGCAGTATTTT.